The 32 T cell receptor beta chains given below trace back to one sample, sequenced in a study of T cell responses to AZD1222 COVID-19 vaccine. Method: immunoSEQ multiplex PCR; TCRdb's copy keeps in-frame clones and lacks some. The sample shows tens of thousands of clones, about nine tenths of them seen only once. Sequenced here: peripheral blood, sampled on day 0 of MenACWY control vaccination. These receptors were taken from an adult in good health.

V gene TRBV2 combines with J gene TRBJ2-1, with 12 bases aligning to TRBD2. Germline CDR1 reads SNHLY; CDR2 reads FYNNEI. The V segment lost 7 bases and the J segment 6 bases; nucleotides outside the gene matches: 13. CDR3 length: 17 residues. CDR3: CASTYPLAGGHSNEQFF. CDR3 sequence (DNA): TGTGCCAGCACCTACCCCCTAGCGGGGGGGCATTCCAATGAGCAGTTCTTC.

The rearrangement uses TRBV27 and TRBJ1-4; 7 bases map to TRBD1. V shed 2 bases, J shed 11 bases, and the junction held 8 bases outside the gene matches. Germline values: CDR1 MNHEY, CDR2 SMNVEV (reference sequence). The CDR3 has 14 amino acids. CDR3 nucleotides: TGTGCCAGCAGTTTAACAGGGGTAATGCGGAAACTGTTTTTT. Its protein product is CASSLTGVMRKLFF.

This clone was found a few times. The chain carries TRBV19 and TRBJ1-4; weak D call: TRBD1 (5 bases). Germline V gene lookup returns CDR1 LNHDA and CDR2 SQIVND (reference sequence). This CDR3 contains 14 residues. The V end lost 10 bases, the J end lost 7 bases, and 19 bases lay between the germline ends. The CDR3 coding sequence is TGTGCCACCAAACGTCCAGGGTTCAGTGAAAAACTGTTTTTT. Encoded protein: CATKRPGFSEKLFF.

The CDR3 here is CASSYGHIVAGELFF. The CDR3 region has the DNA TGTGCCAGCAGTTATGGGCACATAGTAGCCGGGGAGCTGTTTTTT. The gene calls are TRBV6-2 or TRBV6-3 and TRBJ2-2; no clear D. The germline CDR1 and CDR2 sequences are MNHEY and SVGEGT. The CDR3 extends over 15 amino acids. V was pared by 3 bases and J by 6 bases, with 14 bases between.

The rearrangement joins TRBV2 to TRBJ2-2, with 7 positions matching TRBD1. CDR1 and CDR2 (germline): SNHLY, FYNNEI. This CDR3 spans 15 amino acids. Germline trimming cut 5 bases from V and 4 bases from J; bases unmatched to any gene: 7. The CDR3 DNA sequence: TGTGCCAGCAGTCTCCGGGACAGAATCACCGGGGAGCTGTTTTTT. Residues: CASSLRDRITGELFF.

V usage is TRBV6-2 or TRBV6-3 and J usage is TRBJ1-2, with D hard to call. Germline CDR1 MNHEY, CDR2 SVGEGT. The ends were cut back, 6 bases at V and 8 bases at J, with 13 bases in the middle. This CDR3 spans 12 amino acids. The CDR3 DNA sequence: TGTGCCAGCAGCCCATTTGCAAGGGGCTACACCTTC. This encodes CASSPFARGYTF.

This sequence joins TRBV7-2 and TRBJ2-1; D gene ambiguous. V lost 1 base to trimming and J lost 10 bases, with 8 bases between them. This CDR3 is 12 amino acids long. Germline V gene lookup returns CDR1 SGHTA and CDR2 FQGNSA. The DNA for the CDR3 is TGTGCCAGCAGCTTAGAGCTAGGGGAGCAGTTCTTC. Translated, it gives CASSLELGEQFF.

This chain links TRBV4-2 with TRBJ1-5; D not certain. The CDR3 is made up of 14 amino acids. CDR1 LGHNA and CDR2 YNFKEQ come from the germline V gene. V lost 1 base to trimming and J lost 4 bases, with 8 bases between them. CDR3 in DNA: TGTGCCAGCAGCCAAGGACGGATTAATCAGCCCCAGCATTTT. This translates into CASSQGRINQPQHF.

This rearrangement joins TRBV4-2 to TRBJ2-2; 9 nucleotides line up with TRBD2. Germline trimming cut 4 bases from V and 7 bases from J; bases unmatched to any gene: 10. The CDR3 sequence is 16 residues long. CDR1 and CDR2 (germline): LGHNA, YNFKEQ. The CDR3 DNA sequence: TGTGCCAGCAGCCCTCTGGCGGGGGGGCAATTCGGGGAGCTGTTTTTT. Translating gives CASSPLAGGQFGELFF.

The rearrangement joins TRBV14 to TRBJ1-6; D call uncertain. V gave up 1 base and J gave up 8 bases, with 15 bases separating them. The CDR3 totals 16 residues. Germline V gives CDR1 SGHDN, CDR2 FVKESK. CDR3 DNA: TGTGCCAGCAGCCAAGTCGGGCCAATAGGCGATTCACCCCTCCACTTT. Encoded protein: CASSQVGPIGDSPLHF.

This chain links TRBV3-1 (or the pseudogene TRBV3-2) with TRBJ2-1; no clear D gene. This CDR3 comprises 12 residues. The germline CDR1 and CDR2 sequences are LGHDT and YNNKEL (reference sequence). V was cut by 1 base and J by 10 bases, with 8 bases left in between. The CDR3 here is CASSQVSVEQFF. CDR3 DNA sequence: TGTGCCAGCAGCCAAGTGTCAGTGGAGCAGTTCTTC.

The chain combines TRBV12-3 or TRBV12-4 with TRBJ2-7; D is uncertain. The CDR3 is made up of 12 amino acids. Deletions cut 0 bases from V and 3 bases from J, with 3 bases between. CDR3 sequence reads: CASSLAYYEQYF. Here the CDR3 DNA reads TGTGCCAGCAGTTTAGCATACTACGAGCAGTACTTC.

The chain links TRBV7-3 to TRBJ2-3, with 9 positions matching TRBD2. V trimming: 5 bases; J trimming: 4 bases; junction bases outside the gene matches: 7. CDR3 length: 15 amino acids. The germline gives CDR1 SGHTA, CDR2 FQGTGA. For the CDR3, the DNA is TGTGCCAGCAGCCCAGGCAGCGGGGGGCCAGATACGCAGTATTTT. The encoded protein is CASSPGSGGPDTQYF. The variable domain in full, with the rest retrieved from reference TRBV7-3 and TRBJ2-3, is GAGVSQTPSNKVTEKGKYVELRCDPISGHTALYWYRQSLGQGPEFLIYFQGTGAADDSGLPNDRFFAVRPEGSVSTLKIQRTERGDSAVYLCASSPGSGGPDTQYFGPGTRLTVL.

The CDR3 DNA sequence: TGTGCCAGCAGTTCTTACCCAGGGTCAAATTCACCCCTCCACTTT. It is translated as CASSSYPGSNSPLHF. The J gene is TRBJ1-6, the V gene TRBV27; the D gene is possibly TRBD1 (5 bases). Per germline, CDR1 MNHEY and CDR2 SMNVEV (reference sequence). This CDR3 has 15 residues. Trimming left V 4 bases short and J 7 bases short, with 14 bases between.

The chain recombines TRBV11-3 with TRBJ2-5; 7 positions match TRBD2. This CDR3 region has 14 residues. Per the germline V gene, CDR1 is SGHNT and CDR2 is YENEEA. The junction had 6 bases not matched to a gene; V was cut back by 3 bases and J by 5 bases. CDR3: CASSLGRAGETQYF. DNA for the CDR3: TGTGCCAGCAGCTTGGGGAGGGCGGGGGAGACCCAGTACTTC. The full variable domain, in which reference TRBV11-3 and TRBJ2-5 provide the parts outside the CDR3, is EAGVVQSPRYKIIEKKQPVAFWCNPISGHNTLYWYLQNLGQGPELLIRYENEEAVDDSQLPKDRFSAERLKGVDSTLKIQPAELGDSAVYLCASSLGRAGETQYFGPGTRLLVL.

The rearrangement joins TRBV11-3 to TRBJ2-2, with D perhaps given as TRBD1 or TRBD2 (5 bases each). Germline assignment: CDR1 SGHNT and CDR2 YENEEA. V gave up 6 bases and J gave up 6 bases, with 5 bases separating them. The CDR3 contains 11 residues. CDR3 amino acids: CASRGAGELFF. The CDR3 region has the DNA TGTGCCAGCAGGGGGGCCGGGGAGCTGTTTTTT.

This CDR3 is CATWWGMNTEAFF. The CDR3 DNA is TGTGCCACCTGGTGGGGGATGAACACTGAAGCTTTCTTT. The chain combines TRBV10-3 with TRBJ1-1; tentatively, D is TRBD1 (5 bases). Trimming left V 10 bases short and J 0 bases short, with 12 bases between. The CDR3 contains 13 residues. CDR1 and CDR2 from the germline V gene are ENHRY and SYGVKD.

The chain couples TRBV24-1 to TRBJ2-3; D perhaps matches TRBD2 (5 bases). The CDR3 contains 14 residues. From germline, CDR1 is KGHDR and CDR2 SFDVKD. V shed 3 bases and J shed 5 bases, with 11 bases lying between them. This CDR3 reads CATSDPRGGDTQYF. As DNA, the CDR3 is TGTGCCACCAGTGATCCTCGGGGTGGAGATACGCAGTATTTT.

The chain couples TRBV15 to TRBJ2-1; no definite D call. Germline-derived CDR1 and CDR2 are LNHNV and YYDKDF (reference sequence). The CDR3 totals 12 residues. Trimming left V 1 base short and J 8 bases short, with 6 bases between. The CDR3 here is CATSRVWDEQFF. CDR3 coding DNA: TGTGCCACCAGCAGAGTGTGGGATGAGCAGTTCTTC.

The chain combines TRBV7-9 with TRBJ2-4; D call uncertain. This CDR3 comprises 16 residues. V gave up 1 base and J gave up 1 base, with 11 bases separating them. Looked up from germline, CDR1 is SEHNR and CDR2 is FQNEAQ (reference sequence). This CDR3 reads CASSLVSGLAKNIQYF. Written as DNA, the CDR3 is TGTGCCAGCAGCTTAGTATCCGGTTTGGCCAAAAACATTCAGTACTTC.

V usage is TRBV21-1 and J usage is TRBJ2-2; the DNA was not used to check the table's D call, TRBD1. TRBV21-1 is deemed a pseudogene. CDR3 length: 16 residues. The CDR3 DNA sequence: TGTGCCAGCAGCAAAGTTCGGCAGGGTGGCACCGGGGAGCTGTTTTTT. It encodes CASSKVRQGGTGELFF.

Here the CDR3 DNA reads TGTGCCAGCAGCGAGATCACTAGCGGGGAGTCGGCAGATACGCAGTATTTT. Encoded protein: CASSEITSGESADTQYF. The V call is TRBV5-5, the J call TRBJ2-3; TRBD2 agrees at 10 bases. This CDR3 contains 17 residues. The ends lost 4 bases at V and 4 bases at J; junction bases unmatched: 12. Germline V lookup: CDR1 SGHKS, CDR2 YYEKEE (reference sequence). Full variable domain (outside the CDR3, taken from reference TRBV5-5 and TRBJ2-3): DAGVTQSPTHLIKTRGQQVTLRCSPISGHKSVSWYQQVLGQGPQFIFQYYEKEERGRGNFPDRFSARQFPNYSSELNVNALLLGDSALYLCASSEITSGESADTQYFGPGTRLTVL.

The chain employs TRBV4-2 and TRBJ1-2; no firm D call. CDR3 length equals 13 residues. The V end was cut by 0 bases, the J end by 8 bases, with 10 bases between. Germline CDR1 is LGHNA and CDR2 is YNFKEQ. The CDR3 region is CASSQEYGEGYTF. CDR3 sequence (DNA): TGTGCCAGCAGCCAAGAATACGGCGAAGGCTACACCTTC.

A single count supports this clone. The chain has TRBV18 and TRBJ2-3, with D unresolved. Trimming cost V 3 bases and J 4 bases, with 11 bases left between them. The CDR3 is 14 amino acids. Germline assignment: CDR1 KGHSH and CDR2 LQKENI. The CDR3 nucleotides are TGTGCCAGCTCACCCCATAAACTGGCAGATACGCAGTATTTT. Translation: CASSPHKLADTQYF.

The gene calls are TRBV30 and TRBJ1-2; D remains unclear. Trimming cost V 8 bases and J 12 bases, with 28 bases left between them. Germline V CDR1 and CDR2: GTSNPN, SVGIG (reference sequence). This CDR3 spans 14 amino acids. The CDR3 reads CAGNGIQTQSRHTF. CDR3 nucleotide sequence: TGTGCCGGTAACGGTATTCAGACCCAGTCTCGGCACACCTTC.

This clone appeared a few times. The V and J genes are TRBV6-5 and TRBJ1-6; D is unresolved. V dropped 4 bases and J dropped 10 bases, with 11 bases sitting between them. The CDR3 sequence is 13 residues long. Germline V gives CDR1 MNHEY, CDR2 SVGAGI. CDR3 in amino acids: CASSSGRLSPLHF. The CDR3 nucleotides read TGTGCCAGCAGTTCTGGACGGTTGTCACCCCTCCACTTT.

The chain links TRBV12-5 to TRBJ1-4; 10 bases line up with TRBD1. The CDR3 length is 16 residues. Germline CDR1 LGHNT, CDR2 FRNRAP. The V gene end was trimmed by 5 bases and the J gene end by 8 bases; junction bases not matched to a gene: 11. CDR3 residues: CASGAPTGTGVEKLFF. Written as DNA, the CDR3 is TGTGCTAGTGGTGCTCCCACCGGGACAGGGGTAGAAAAACTGTTTTTT.

The chain has TRBV20-1 and TRBJ2-2, with D perhaps matching TRBD1 or TRBD2 (6 bases each). Looked up from germline, CDR1 is DFQATT and CDR2 is SNEGSKA (reference sequence). V was cut by 3 bases and J by 0 bases, with 17 bases left in between. There are 17 residues in the CDR3. In nucleotides, the CDR3 is TGCAGTGCTAGTTCGGCGGGGACACCCGCGAACACCGGGGAGCTGTTTTTT. Its protein is CSASSAGTPANTGELFF.

This chain connects TRBV19 to TRBJ2-5, with 11 bases fitting TRBD2. The CDR3 sequence is 20 residues long. Germline CDR1 LNHDA, CDR2 SQIVND (reference sequence). The V and J ends lost 5 bases and 1 base, in that order; junction bases with no gene match: 18. Here the CDR3 DNA reads TGTGCCAGTAGTGGGTTCGGAGAGGTACAACTAGCGGGGGTCCAAGAGACCCAGTACTTC. This gives the protein CASSGFGEVQLAGVQETQYF.

This rearrangement joins TRBV7-8 to TRBJ1-1; 7 positions agree with TRBD1. Per germline, CDR1 SGHVS and CDR2 FQNEAQ. The CDR3 consists of 14 residues. The V segment lost 4 bases and the J segment 0 bases; nucleotides outside the gene matches: 2. CDR3 nucleotides: TGTGCCAGCAGCTGGGACAGCATGAACACTGAAGCTTTCTTT. Protein: CASSWDSMNTEAFF.

This rearrangement joins TRBV28 to TRBJ2-1; D might be TRBD1 or TRBD2, each matching 6 bases. The V end was cut by 3 bases, the J end by 5 bases, with 14 bases between. The CDR3 has 15 amino acids. From germline, CDR1 is MDHEN and CDR2 SYDVKM. This CDR3 reads CASSFLGGPDNEQFF. CDR3 DNA sequence: TGTGCCAGCAGTTTTTTAGGGGGGCCGGACAATGAGCAGTTCTTC. Combining the CDR3 with reference TRBV28 and TRBJ2-1 gives the whole variable domain DVKVTQSSRYLVKRTGEKVFLECVQDMDHENMFWYRQDPGLGLRLIYFSYDVKMKEKGDIPEGYSVSREKKERFSLILESASTNQTSMYLCASSFLGGPDNEQFFGPGTRLTVL.

In its sample, this clone was seen a few times. The chain has TRBV11-3 and TRBJ2-2; 8 bases agree with TRBD1. Germline CDR1 SGHNT, CDR2 YENEEA. J gave up 4 bases and V 6 bases, and 7 bases lay outside the gene matches. The CDR3 has 15 residues. Here the CDR3 reads CASSYDRGGTGELFF. CDR3 in DNA: TGTGCCAGCAGTTATGACAGGGGCGGCACCGGGGAGCTGTTTTTT.